This TCR beta chain was retrieved from a study of T cells after yellow fever vaccination. This clonotype was seen repeatedly, ten times or more. Its target is unknown. The CDR3 is 15 amino acids. One entry per CDR3 protein results from TCRdb running MiXCR on the 5' RACE reads. The sample includes some 110,000 distinct CDR3 sequences, roughly 8.4% of them seen just once. Regarding the study as a whole: It was a weaker secondary response, yet one that peaked faster, at day 5 versus 15. Among primary-vaccination clones, most reappeared after the booster, at about 95% for CD4 and 85% to 90% for CD8. CD4 and CD8 compartments shared a small share of clonotypes.

The chain carries TRBV21-1 and TRBJ2-7. TRBV21-1 is tagged as a pseudogene. The clonotype originates from a man younger than 45 who received the YFV17D yellow fever vaccine. The sequencing used CD8+ T cells sorted from PBMCs, collected 45 days after the yellow fever booster vaccination. The CDR3: CASSKCRFWVYEQYF. CDR3 DNA sequence: TGTGCCAGCAGCAAATGTAGATTTTGGGTCTACGAGCAGTACTTC.